This T cell receptor beta chain is drawn from a study of CD8 T cells in Susac syndrome. With random hexamers, 0.5 to 1 ug RNA was reverse transcribed. TCRdb reprocessed the immunoSEQ multiplex PCR reads via MiXCR and lists one record per CDR3 protein. The table records 120,000 to 150,000 distinct CDR3 sequences, around 96% of them present only once. Sequencing targeted TCR beta in T cells from blood (CD8+ and CD4+). In the multiple sclerosis control group, patients were treatment-naive and had stable or active relapsing-remitting disease. V was clipped by 11 bases and J by 4 bases; unmatched bases: 7. CDR1 is SNHLY, CDR2 FYNNEI, per germline. The CDR3 totals 13 residues.

This clonotype was sampled from a human donor with multiple sclerosis. This sequence joins TRBV2 and TRBJ2-3; 9 bases match TRBD2. Material: CD4+ T cells from PBMCs. The CDR3 nucleotides are TGTGCCGGCAAGCGGGAGGTCTCAGATACGCAGTATTTT. Its translation is CAGKREVSDTQYF.